The source of this T cell receptor (beta chain) is a study of T cells after yellow fever vaccination. TCRdb recomputed calls from the 5' RACE reads with MiXCR, one row per CDR3 protein. Among approximately 600,000 distinct CDR3 sequences listed, more than 9% were seen once. The sequences come from PBMCs, collected on the day of the yellow fever booster vaccination. The source is a man aged 25 to 40 who received the YFV17D yellow fever vaccine.

The CDR3 bases are TGCAGTGCTAGATGGACAGGGGGTTTATCTGAAGCTTTCTTT. Translated: CSARWTGGLSEAFF. The chain uses TRBV20-1 and TRBJ1-1, with TRBD1 matching over 10 bases. V lost 2 bases, J lost 6 bases, and 6 bases stayed unmatched. Germline V gene sequence: CDR1 DFQATT, CDR2 SNEGSKA (reference sequence). The CDR3 is made up of 14 amino acids.